This T cell receptor (beta chain) appears in the sequencing data of a study of blood T cell repertoires in COVID-19. In the study overall: Samples representing acute and convalescent COVID-19 were sourced from the United States, Italy and Spain. PBMCs, B-cell-depleted T cells, or T cells were the source of the cDNA or gDNA that made up the material.

Authors' analysis steps: Nucleated cell number was recorded as an estimate derived from reference gene primer amplification. Assay used: immunoSEQ multiplex PCR; TCRdb lists only in-frame clones, some missing. The V and J calls and clone size were taken over from that table, and D and trimming were inferred from the DNA. The top ten hold 0.94% of the sample, which has around 300,000 clones, roughly 90% seen once. This clone was seen a single time. This CDR3 contains 20 residues. V lost 4 bases, J lost 4 bases, and 23 bases stayed unmatched. CDR1 and CDR2 (germline): LGHDT, YNNKEL (reference sequence).

V usage is TRBV3-1 (or the pseudogene TRBV3-2) and J usage is TRBJ2-3; 7 bases align to TRBD2. The TCR sequence derives from a woman aged 40 to 50 who had recovered from COVID-19. Sequenced material: peripheral blood. The CDR3 spells CASSRPTGGLATSRADTQYF. CDR3 DNA sequence: TGTGCCAGCAGCCGACCAACGGGGGGTCTAGCGACCTCTCGGGCAGATACGCAGTATTTT.